This is a list of T cell receptor beta chains from one sample in a study of blood T cell repertoires in COVID-19. Only in-frame clones appear in the TCRdb table, and some are missing; sequencing was by immunoSEQ multiplex PCR. Among some 110,000 clones, about three quarters were seen once, and the ten largest hold about 6.8%. Source material: peripheral blood. These receptors were taken from a man between 70 and 80 years old with acute or convalescent COVID-19. Each CDR3 is given with its conserved first and last residue. The order of the fields is V gene, CDR3 protein.

V: TRBV12-3/TRBV12-4; CDR3: CASTGQFNQPQHF
V: TRBV29-1; CDR3: CSVAASGGPLDTQYF
V: TRBV30; CDR3: CAWSEWAGGETQYF
V: TRBV5-4; CDR3: CASSLSDRAEGYTF
V: TRBV5-4; CDR3: CASSFGQTNSPLHF
V: TRBV13; CDR3: CASSLVLAEEETQYF
V: TRBV6-2/TRBV6-3; CDR3: CASSRNSGSSYNEQFF
V: TRBV25-1; CDR3: CATLDRGRPDTQYF
V: TRBV5-1; CDR3: CASSLASGEETQYF
V: TRBV19; CDR3: CASSIYVTGPGNIQYF
V: TRBV6-6; CDR3: CASRRGQGGQLRYF
V: TRBV18; CDR3: CASHSTGAFTEAFF
V: TRBV29-1; CDR3: CSPDGHGTGGHEQYF
V: TRBV7-9; CDR3: CASSHKGGGNTEAFF
V: TRBV10-2; CDR3: CASSERMGLSYEQYF
V: TRBV7-2; CDR3: CASSLISQETQYF
V: TRBV19; CDR3: CASSIQGYGYTF
V: TRBV29-1; CDR3: CSVEPDLATQYF
V: TRBV10-3; CDR3: CAIRGSGILSYEQYF
V: TRBV28; CDR3: CASSPSGVSYNSPLHF
V: TRBV28; CDR3: CATGVGYTF
V: TRBV5-1; CDR3: CASSSGGGQETQYF
V: TRBV6-2/TRBV6-3; CDR3: CASSYSTSRARETQYF
V: TRBV7-9; CDR3: CASSPHGNEKLFF
V: TRBV11-2; CDR3: CASSSGGVGYEQYF
V: TRBV19; CDR3: CASKNGNSGANVLTF
V: TRBV27; CDR3: CASRNLAGTYNEQFF
V: TRBV7-7; CDR3: CASSQTTGSGANVLTF
V: TRBV30; CDR3: CAWKVSALSGNTIYF
V: TRBV10-2; CDR3: CASSESSTGSSGNTIYF
V: TRBV29-1; CDR3: CSLQGTSSYNEQFF
V: TRBV7-2; CDR3: CASSSGTGLNSPLHF
V: TRBV28; CDR3: CASSFRVGGSYEQYF
V: TRBV5-4; CDR3: CASSLGQVETQYF
V: TRBV18; CDR3: CASSTTGAPYEQYF
V: TRBV4-1; CDR3: CASSQRDRGVQETQYF